The sequence of this T cell receptor (beta chain) was determined in a study of blood T cell repertoires in COVID-19. In the study overall: Spain, Italy and the United States supplied samples that represented acute and convalescent COVID-19. Sources were T cells, B-cell-depleted T cells, or PBMCs; the material itself was cDNA or gDNA.

Under the authors' procedure: Scientists estimated how many nucleated cells there were by amplifying reference gene primers. Repertoires were generated with immunoSEQ multiplex PCR, while TCRdb's copy carries only in-frame clones and drops some. V and J calls and clone size follow that table, whereas D and trimming were derived from the DNA. The sample has fewer than 350,000 clones; 75% to 90% are singletons. CDR3 length: 15 amino acids. Germline CDR1 MNHEY, CDR2 SVGAGI. Unmatched junction bases numbered 4, after V lost 0 bases and J lost 2 bases. This TCR was sampled from a woman aged 25 to 39 who had recovered from COVID-19. The sequencing sample was made of peripheral blood. V gene TRBV6-5 combines with J gene TRBJ2-7, with 7 bases identical to TRBD2. The CDR3 coding sequence is TGTGCCAGCAGTTACTCCCAGCGGGGTACCTACGAGCAGTACTTC. Translation: CASSYSQRGTYEQYF.